The 18 T cell receptor beta chains presented below share a single source sample, sequenced in a study of cytomegalovirus exposure and HLA in healthy donors. PCR amplification relied on 60 Vbeta primers (plus 13 Jbeta primers). Sequencing was performed with immunoSEQ multiplex PCR; in TCRdb, only in-frame clones are kept and a portion is missing. This specimen shows 50,000 to 80,000 clones; the ten leading clones hold around 3.6%. Sequenced sample: PBMCs. These receptors were taken from a young woman in good health and CMV-seronegative.

The chain couples TRBV29-1 to TRBJ2-7; a possible D gene is TRBD2 (6 bases). The ends were cut back, 5 bases at V and 2 bases at J, with 25 bases in the middle. The germline gives CDR1 SQVTM, CDR2 ANQGSEA. The CDR3 length is 17 residues. CDR3 in DNA: TGCAGCGTTTCTGCGTTGGAGGGGAAAAAGGTAGCCTACGAGCAGTACTTC. Translated, it gives CSVSALEGKKVAYEQYF.

The V gene is TRBV11-2, the J gene TRBJ2-3; D is unclear. The V gene lost 5 bases and the J gene lost 2 bases, with 8 bases spanning the gap. Per germline, CDR1 SGHAT and CDR2 FQNNGV. The CDR3 is 13 amino acids. In DNA form, the CDR3 reads TGTGCCAGCAGCGATACTAACACAGATACGCAGTATTTT. Encoded protein: CASSDTNTDTQYF.

The chain joins TRBV5-1 to TRBJ1-2, with TRBD1 identical over 8 bases. The V gene end was trimmed by 4 bases and the J gene end by 3 bases; junction bases not matched to a gene: 8. Germline assignment: CDR1 SGHRS and CDR2 YFSETQ. The CDR3 consists of 15 residues. Written as DNA, the CDR3 is TGCGCCAGCAGCCCTGGGACAGGAGAATACTATGGCTACACCTTC. Translating it yields CASSPGTGEYYGYTF.

The chain recombines TRBV6-1 with TRBJ1-2, with D possibly matching TRBD1 (5 bases). The CDR3 is 11 residues long. The V end lost 6 bases, the J end lost 12 bases, and 14 bases lay between the germline ends. Germline assignment: CDR1 MNHNS and CDR2 SASEGT. CDR3 DNA: TGTGCCAGCAGGCGAGGACAATTCGACACCTTC. Translating it yields CASRRGQFDTF.

The chain uses TRBV27 and TRBJ1-1; no reliable D call. Trimming cost V 5 bases and J 0 bases, with 10 bases left between them. Germline V gene sequence: CDR1 MNHEY, CDR2 SMNVEV (reference sequence). The CDR3 is made up of 14 amino acids. CDR3 DNA sequence: TGTGCCAGCAGTAAAGACACAGTGAACACTGAAGCTTTCTTT. Its protein product is CASSKDTVNTEAFF.

This chain connects TRBV4-1 to TRBJ2-1; D not certain. CDR1 and CDR2 (germline): MGHRA, YSYEKL. V gave up 2 bases and J gave up 0 bases, with 8 bases separating them. The CDR3 is 15 residues long. CDR3 coding DNA: TGCGCCAGCAGCCAAAAAGACACCTCCTACAATGAGCAGTTCTTC. It yields the protein CASSQKDTSYNEQFF.

The chain carries TRBV9 and TRBJ1-2, with 10 bases fitting TRBD1. Trimming at V came to 4 bases and at J to 2 bases, leaving 8 bases not matched to a gene. Germline V gives CDR1 SGDLS, CDR2 YYNGEE. The CDR3 loop spans 16 amino acids. The CDR3: CASSYPGTGENYGYTF. The CDR3, as DNA: TGTGCCAGCAGCTACCCCGGGACAGGGGAGAACTATGGCTACACCTTC.

This chain links TRBV25-1 with TRBJ2-1, with TRBD2 matching 11 bases. The CDR3 consists of 14 residues. Trimming took 6 bases from V and 3 from J; bases not matched to a gene: 1. From germline, CDR1 is MGHDK and CDR2 SYGVNS. The CDR3 coding sequence is TGTGCCAGCAGACTAGCGGGAGTCTACAATGAGCAGTTCTTC. Translation: CASRLAGVYNEQFF. Together with reference TRBV25-1 and TRBJ2-1, the CDR3 gives the full variable domain: EADIYQTPRYLVIGTGKKITLECSQTMGHDKMYWYQQDPGMELHLIHYSYGVNSTEKGDLSSESTVSRIRTEHFPLTLESARPSHTSQYLCASRLAGVYNEQFFGPGTRLTVL.

The chain carries TRBV5-1 and TRBJ2-6; no reliable D call. CDR1 SGHRS and CDR2 YFSETQ come from the germline V gene. Trimming left V 9 bases short and J 0 bases short, with 10 bases between. CDR3 size: 14 residues. CDR3 protein: CATSSSSGANVLTF. The CDR3 DNA sequence: TGCGCCACCAGTTCCTCCTCTGGGGCCAACGTCCTGACTTTC.

The rearrangement links TRBV5-6 to TRBJ2-7, with D maybe TRBD2 (5 bases). This CDR3 has 14 residues. V was shortened by 2 bases and J by 3 bases, with 12 bases between the two germline ends. Germline assignment: CDR1 SGHDT and CDR2 YYEEEE. The DNA of the CDR3 is TGTGCCAGCAGCTTTTACGGAGGTTTCTACGAGCAGTACTTC. It translates to CASSFYGGFYEQYF.

The V call is TRBV7-9, the J call TRBJ2-1; TRBD2 aligns across 7 bases. The CDR3 extends over 14 amino acids. Germline V gene lookup returns CDR1 SEHNR and CDR2 FQNEAQ (reference sequence). Germline trimming cut 7 bases from V and 8 bases from J; bases unmatched to any gene: 11. The CDR3, as DNA: TGTGCCAGCACCCGCTCAGGCGGGAGCGATGAGCAGTTCTTC. This gives the protein CASTRSGGSDEQFF. Complete variable domain (other parts from reference TRBV7-9 and TRBJ2-1): DTGVSQNPRHKITKRGQNVTFRCDPISEHNRLYWYRQTLGQGPEFLTYFQNEAQLEKSRLLSDRFSAERPKGSFSTLEIQRTEQGDSAMYLCASTRSGGSDEQFFGPGTRLTVL.

V usage is TRBV6-1 and J usage is TRBJ2-7, with TRBD2 as a possible D gene (6 bases). This CDR3 comprises 14 residues. Germline-derived CDR1 and CDR2 are MNHNS and SASEGT. The ends were cut back, 0 bases at V and 5 bases at J, with 11 bases in the middle. CDR3 amino acids: CASSEAGSSHEQYF. CDR3 nucleotide sequence: TGTGCCAGCAGTGAAGCCGGGAGCAGCCACGAGCAGTACTTC.

The chain joins TRBV7-8 to TRBJ1-1; 7 bases are a match to TRBD1. The germline gives CDR1 SGHVS, CDR2 FQNEAQ. This CDR3 has 16 residues. Unmatched junction bases numbered 9, after V lost 4 bases and J lost 1 base. Here the CDR3 reads CASSSRDRGSNTEAFF. The CDR3 nucleotides read TGTGCCAGCAGCTCCCGGGACAGAGGATCGAACACTGAAGCTTTCTTT. Full variable domain (remainder filled in from reference TRBV7-8 and TRBJ1-1): GAGVSQSPRYKVAKRGQDVALRCDPISGHVSLFWYQQALGQGPEFLTYFQNEAQLDKSGLPSDRFFAERPEGSVSTLKIQRTQQEDSAVYLCASSSRDRGSNTEAFFGQGTRLTVV.

This rearrangement joins TRBV12-5 to TRBJ2-5; perhaps TRBD1 as D (6 bases). The CDR3 runs 15 residues. The V gene's germline CDR1 is LGHNT and CDR2 FRNRAP. The V and J ends lost 5 bases and 1 base respectively, with 14 bases between them. CDR3 sequence (DNA): TGTGCTAGTGGTACTCCTCGGACAGTCCAAGAGACCCAGTACTTC. Its translation: CASGTPRTVQETQYF.

V usage is TRBV28 and J usage is TRBJ2-1; weak D call: TRBD1 (6 bases). CDR3 length equals 16 residues. Trimming left V 2 bases short and J 1 base short, with 12 bases between. Looked up from germline, CDR1 is MDHEN and CDR2 is SYDVKM. The CDR3 region has the DNA TGTGCCAGCAGTTTAAACAGGGTTAAATCCTACAATGAGCAGTTCTTC. Translating gives CASSLNRVKSYNEQFF. The full variable domain, in which reference TRBV28 and TRBJ2-1 provide the parts outside the CDR3, is DVKVTQSSRYLVKRTGEKVFLECVQDMDHENMFWYRQDPGLGLRLIYFSYDVKMKEKGDIPEGYSVSREKKERFSLILESASTNQTSMYLCASSLNRVKSYNEQFFGPGTRLTVL.

The chain joins TRBV5-1 to TRBJ2-7, with TRBD2 matching over 8 bases. CDR3 length: 14 residues. V shed 0 bases, J shed 6 bases, and the junction held 5 bases outside the gene matches. In germline, CDR1 is SGHRS, CDR2 YFSETQ. The CDR3 bases are TGCGCCAGCAGCTTGGAGGGACTAGTCGCCGAGCAGTACTTC. Protein product: CASSLEGLVAEQYF.

The chain is built from TRBV5-6 and TRBJ1-1; no firm D call. CDR1 SGHDT and CDR2 YYEEEE come from the germline V gene. V lost 3 bases and J lost 4, with 4 bases in between. The CDR3 totals 11 residues. As DNA, the CDR3 is TGTGCCAGCAGCTCCGTCACTGAAGCTTTCTTT. This gives the protein CASSSVTEAFF. Supplemented by reference TRBV5-6 and TRBJ1-1, the full variable domain reads DAGVTQSPTHLIKTRGQQVTLRCSPKSGHDTVSWYQQALGQGPQFIFQYYEEEERQRGNFPDRFSGHQFPNYSSELNVNALLLGDSALYLCASSSVTEAFFGQGTRLTVV.

The rearrangement links TRBV11-2 to TRBJ2-2, with no clear D. The CDR3 extends over 14 amino acids. CDR1 and CDR2 (germline): SGHAT, FQNNGV. Trimming took 2 bases from V and 4 from J, leaving 8 bases between them. This CDR3 reads CASSLKSTTGELFF. As DNA, the CDR3 is TGTGCCAGCAGCTTAAAGTCTACCACCGGGGAGCTGTTTTTT.